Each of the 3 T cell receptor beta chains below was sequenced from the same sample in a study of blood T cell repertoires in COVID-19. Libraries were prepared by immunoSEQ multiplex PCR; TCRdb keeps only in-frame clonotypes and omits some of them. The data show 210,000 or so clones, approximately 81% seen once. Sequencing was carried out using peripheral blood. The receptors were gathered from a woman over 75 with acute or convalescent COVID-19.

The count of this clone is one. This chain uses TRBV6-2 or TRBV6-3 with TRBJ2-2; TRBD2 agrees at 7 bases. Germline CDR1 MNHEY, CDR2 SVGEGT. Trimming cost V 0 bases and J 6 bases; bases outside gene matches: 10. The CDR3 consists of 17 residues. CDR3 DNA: TGTGCCAGCAGTTACTCAAAGGGACTACTCTCAGCCGGGGAGCTGTTTTTT. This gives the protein CASSYSKGLLSAGELFF.

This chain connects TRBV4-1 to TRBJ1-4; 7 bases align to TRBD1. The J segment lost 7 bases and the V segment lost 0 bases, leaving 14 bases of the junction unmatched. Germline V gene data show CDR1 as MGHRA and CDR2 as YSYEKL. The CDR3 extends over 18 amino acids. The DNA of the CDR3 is TGCGCCAGCAGCCAAGATCGCGCAGGGGGAGGTTTGAGTGAAAAACTGTTTTTT. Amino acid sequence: CASSQDRAGGGLSEKLFF.

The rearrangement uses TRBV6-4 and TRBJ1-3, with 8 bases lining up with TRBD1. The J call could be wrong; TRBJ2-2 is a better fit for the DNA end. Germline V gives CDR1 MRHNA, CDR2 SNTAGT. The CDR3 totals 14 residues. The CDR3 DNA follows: TGTGCCAGCACCCGGGACAGGAGCACCGGGGAGCTGTTTTTT. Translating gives CASTRDRSTGELFF.